This T cell receptor (beta chain) originates from a study of T-cell reconstitution after alpha-beta-depleted transplantation in children. It was with unique molecular identifiers that the TCRbeta library was prepared. TCRdb reprocessed the PCR reads via MiXCR and lists one record per CDR3 protein. Of under 400,000 distinct CDR3 sequences listed, approximately 23% are singletons. Per the germline V gene, CDR1 is MNHEY and CDR2 is SVGAGI. With V trimmed by 0 bases and J by 0 bases, 0 bases remained unmatched. This CDR3 spans 17 amino acids. The origin of this receptor is a male patient aged 5 to 17 who had a stem cell transplant for acute lymphoblastic leukemia, so the T cells may come from the graft donor. Here the sequenced sample was PBMCs, mostly from graft donor cells, taken 180 days after TCRalphabeta/CD19-depleted stem cell transplant. The gene calls are TRBV6-5 and TRBJ2-6; the match to TRBD1 covers 9 bases. CDR3 nucleotide sequence: TGTGCCAGCAGTTACTCGGACAGGGGCTCTGGGGCCAACGTCCTGACTTTC. Encoded protein: CASSYSDRGSGANVLTF.